The 29 T cell receptor beta chains presented below share a single source sample, sequenced in a study of cytomegalovirus exposure and HLA in healthy donors. With 60 Vbeta and 13 Jbeta primers, the PCR was carried out. TCRdb's table, derived via immunoSEQ multiplex PCR, lists solely in-frame clones and lacks some. The table has about 140,000 clones, 76% seen once. Sequenced input: PBMCs. The origin of the receptors is a man aged 18 to 29 in good health and CMV-seronegative.

The V gene is TRBV6-1, the J gene TRBJ1-5; 7 bases align to TRBD1. V shed 6 bases, J shed 9 bases, and the junction held 11 bases outside the gene matches. Germline CDR1 MNHNS, CDR2 SASEGT. The CDR3 contains 14 residues. The CDR3 nucleotides read TGTGCCAGCAGCGCAGGGGGTGGTGAGGGGCCCCAGCATTTT. It is translated as CASSAGGGEGPQHF.

CDR3 protein: CASSVGSGRYEQYF. The CDR3 region has the DNA TGTGCCAGCAGCGTAGGGAGCGGGAGGTACGAGCAGTACTTC. The V and J genes are TRBV9 and TRBJ2-5, with 9 bases fitting TRBD2. The DNA end favors TRBJ2-7, so the J call may be wrong. This CDR3 region has 14 residues. The germline V gene has CDR1 SGDLS and CDR2 YYNGEE.

This chain links TRBV10-1 with TRBJ2-3; D remains ambiguous. The CDR3 covers 18 residues. Germline CDR1 and CDR2: WNHNN and SYGVQD (reference sequence). Trimming stripped 3 bases from V and 0 bases from J, with 19 bases between. The CDR3 DNA is TGCGCCAGCAGTGAAAATTTCCAGGCACACCCAAGCACAGATACGCAGTATTTT. Translating it yields CASSENFQAHPSTDTQYF.

This clone was recorded once. This chain joins TRBV7-9 and TRBJ2-7; D unclear. Between the trimmed V and J ends, which lost 1 base and 4 bases, there was a span of 11 bases. The germline gives CDR1 SEHNR, CDR2 FQNEAQ (reference sequence). The CDR3 runs to 14 residues. CDR3 in amino acids: CASSLVGSMYEQYF. CDR3 coding DNA: TGTGCCAGCAGCTTAGTTGGCTCAATGTACGAGCAGTACTTC.

This clone has more than one count but fewer than ten. The V and J genes are TRBV9 and TRBJ2-1, with TRBD2 matching over 9 bases. The CDR3 has 15 residues. Germline values: CDR1 SGDLS, CDR2 YYNGEE. Unmatched junction bases numbered 6, after V lost 0 bases and J lost 8 bases. CDR3 DNA sequence: TGTGCCAGCAGCGTAGGTCTAGCGGGGACGTATGAGCAGTTCTTC. Encoded protein: CASSVGLAGTYEQFF.

This rearrangement joins TRBV5-1 to TRBJ2-5; tentative D call: TRBD1 (5 bases). From germline, CDR1 is SGHRS and CDR2 YFSETQ. The CDR3 loop spans 15 amino acids. Trimming cost V 8 bases and J 2 bases, with 19 bases left between them. The CDR3 DNA reads as TGCGCCAGTTCTGCTGTGCCAGGGCAACAAGAGACCCAGTACTTC. It encodes CASSAVPGQQETQYF.

The chain employs TRBV7-8 and TRBJ2-1; 10 bases fit TRBD2. The CDR3 loop spans 18 amino acids. From germline, CDR1 is SGHVS and CDR2 FQNEAQ. V lost 5 bases to trimming and J lost 3 bases; unmatched junction nucleotides: 13. The chain's CDR3 is CASSPNQELAGLYNEQFF. For the CDR3, the DNA is TGTGCCAGCAGCCCGAACCAGGAACTAGCGGGGCTCTACAATGAGCAGTTCTTC.

In this sample, this clone turned up a few times. This rearrangement joins TRBV18 to TRBJ1-4; D ambiguous. The V gene's germline CDR1 is KGHSH and CDR2 LQKENI. This CDR3 spans 14 amino acids. The V and J ends lost 3 bases and 3 bases respectively, with 8 bases between them. CDR3 DNA: TGTGCCAGCTCACCCTCTAGAGCTAATGAAAAACTGTTTTTT. Translated: CASSPSRANEKLFF. The entire variable domain, with the rest obtained from reference TRBV18 and TRBJ1-4, is as follows: NAGVMQNPRHLVRRRGQEARLRCSPMKGHSHVYWYRQLPEEGLKFMVYLQKENIIDESGMPKERFSAEFPKEGPSILRIQQVVRGDSAAYFCASSPSRANEKLFFGSGTQLSVL.

The J gene is TRBJ2-5, the V gene TRBV5-8, with D unclear. In germline, CDR1 is SGHTS, CDR2 YDEGEE. The CDR3 length is 11 residues. V lost 2 bases and J 4 bases, leaving 3 bases between the germline ends. The DNA for the CDR3 is TGTGCCAGCAGCTTCCGAGAGACCCAGTACTTC. Translated: CASSFRETQYF.

A note on this clone: In the same sample, other DNA sequences code for this CDR3. The chain joins TRBV6-1 to TRBJ2-2; the D is unclear. The V end lost 8 bases, the J end lost 0 bases, and 7 bases lay between the germline ends. Per the germline V gene, CDR1 is MNHNS and CDR2 is SASEGT. This CDR3 spans 13 amino acids. For the CDR3, the DNA is TGTGCCAGCCGGGTCACGAACACCGGGGAGCTGTTTTTT. Translated, it gives CASRVTNTGELFF.

V gene TRBV19 combines with J gene TRBJ1-2; 8 nucleotides agree with TRBD1. This CDR3 has 15 amino acids. The V and J ends lost 5 bases and 3 bases, in that order; junction bases with no gene match: 8. CDR1 is LNHDA, CDR2 SQIVND, per germline (reference sequence). The CDR3 DNA reads as TGTGCCAGTAGTGACCAGGCAGGGGGCGACTATGGCTACACCTTC. Protein: CASSDQAGGDYGYTF.

The gene calls are TRBV28 and TRBJ2-1; 10 bases are shared with TRBD1. Losses at the gene ends were 5 bases for V and 7 bases for J; bases not matched to a gene: 5. Germline V gene lookup returns CDR1 MDHEN and CDR2 SYDVKM. The CDR3 runs 14 residues. CDR3 sequence reads: CASSLDRGQNEQFF. In nucleotides, the CDR3 is TGTGCCAGCAGTCTTGACAGGGGGCAGAATGAGCAGTTCTTC.

The chain links TRBV27 to TRBJ2-1; possibly TRBD2 for D (6 bases). Trimming left V 5 bases short and J 4 bases short, with 12 bases between. In germline, CDR1 is MNHEY, CDR2 SMNVEV (reference sequence). This CDR3 has 14 amino acids. The CDR3 is CASSRRDWYNEQFF. Here the CDR3 DNA reads TGTGCCAGCAGTCGGCGGGACTGGTACAATGAGCAGTTCTTC.

DNA for the CDR3: TGTGCCATCAGTGACAGACTAGCGGGGGGCCGGTACCAAGAGACCCAGTACTTC. Translation gives CAISDRLAGGRYQETQYF. The rearrangement links TRBV10-3 to TRBJ2-5; 13 nucleotides agree with TRBD2. V gave up 3 bases and J gave up 0 bases; unmatched junction bases: 7. This CDR3 has 18 residues. Germline V gene lookup returns CDR1 ENHRY and CDR2 SYGVKD.

The V gene is TRBV5-3, the J gene TRBJ2-7; 12 bases line up with TRBD1. Being an ORF, TRBV5-3 has a function that is uncertain. Trimming at V came to 0 bases and at J to 10 bases, leaving 11 bases not matched to a gene. The CDR3 spans 16 residues. CDR3 nucleotides: TGTGCCAGAAGCTTGGGTGGGTTCCGGGACAGGGGGCTACAGTACTTC. It translates to CARSLGGFRDRGLQYF.

This clone occurred a few times. The CDR3 DNA sequence: TGCGCCAGCAGCCCGGAGGTCACGGATGTCTACAATGAGCAGTTCTTC. Its protein product is CASSPEVTDVYNEQFF. The chain carries TRBV4-1 and TRBJ2-1; D is perhaps TRBD2 (5 bases). The germline V and J ends were trimmed by 4 bases and 3 bases, with 16 bases remaining between them. In germline, CDR1 is MGHRA, CDR2 YSYEKL. The CDR3 has 16 residues.

The chain has TRBV7-6 and TRBJ2-5, with a possible D match to TRBD2 (7 bases). The CDR3 is made up of 12 amino acids. The V gene's germline CDR1 is SGHVS and CDR2 FNYEAQ. The V gene lost 6 bases and the J gene lost 5 bases, with 10 bases spanning the gap. Here the CDR3 reads CASREGGETQYF. In DNA form, the CDR3 reads TGTGCCAGCAGAGAGGGGGGGGAGACCCAGTACTTC.

The CDR3 bases are TGTGCCAGCAGCTTGGGGGAGACAGGGGGGCACACTGAAGCTTTCTTT. It specifies CASSLGETGGHTEAFF. The V and J genes are TRBV5-5 and TRBJ1-1; 9 positions match TRBD1. The CDR3 contains 16 residues. J lost 3 bases, V lost 0 bases, and 6 bases had no gene match. The germline V gene encodes CDR1 SGHKS and CDR2 YYEKEE (reference sequence).

This clone has only a few counts. V is TRBV9 and J is TRBJ1-6, with D possibly being TRBD1 (6 bases). The CDR3 runs 15 residues. Trimming left V 0 bases short and J 8 bases short, with 12 bases between. Germline CDR1 reads SGDLS; CDR2 reads YYNGEE. The CDR3 DNA reads TGTGCCAGCAGCGTAGGCAGGGGTTCGGATTCACCCCTCCACTTT. Translated: CASSVGRGSDSPLHF.

This chain links TRBV5-4 with TRBJ1-2; D may be TRBD1 (5 bases). This CDR3 is built from 14 residues. Trimming removed 0 bases at V and 9 bases at J, with 15 bases between. Germline V gives CDR1 SGHNT, CDR2 YYREEE (reference sequence). The CDR3 DNA is TGTGCCAGCAGCTTGGATATGGGGGGAGGGAGCTACACCTTC. Encoded protein: CASSLDMGGGSYTF.

The V gene is TRBV27, the J gene TRBJ2-1; D is perhaps TRBD2 (6 bases). The V gene lost 2 bases and the J gene lost 6 bases, with 20 bases spanning the gap. This CDR3 comprises 17 residues. CDR1 MNHEY and CDR2 SMNVEV come from the germline V gene (reference sequence). In nucleotides, the CDR3 is TGTGCCAGCAGTTTAGAGTCCGTTCGGGACTTCGGCAATGAGCAGTTCTTC. Translated: CASSLESVRDFGNEQFF.

The chain carries TRBV5-6 and TRBJ2-5, with 10 bases identical to TRBD2. The CDR3 runs 17 residues. Per the germline V gene, CDR1 is SGHDT and CDR2 is YYEEEE. J lost 9 bases, V lost 4 bases, and 18 bases had no gene match. CDR3 residues: CASSRQTLAGGTRAQYF. The CDR3 coding sequence is TGTGCCAGCAGCCGACAGACCTTAGCGGGAGGCACAAGGGCCCAGTACTTC.

The rearrangement links TRBV5-5 to TRBJ1-1, with D possibly being TRBD1 (6 bases). The CDR3 is made up of 15 amino acids. V dropped 4 bases and J dropped 5 bases, with 18 bases sitting between them. From germline, CDR1 is SGHKS and CDR2 YYEKEE (reference sequence). CDR3 nucleotide sequence: TGTGCCAGCAGCACCCCAGGCACAGGGACAACTGAAGCTTTCTTT. This sequence encodes CASSTPGTGTTEAFF.

The chain joins TRBV29-1 to TRBJ1-2; TRBD1 agrees at 7 bases. With 4 bases clipped from V and 8 bases from J, the junction kept 10 bases outside the gene matches. CDR1 and CDR2 (germline): SQVTM, ANQGSEA. The CDR3 extends over 13 amino acids. CDR3 sequence (DNA): TGCAGCGTTGGCCCCAGTGACAGGGCCGGCTACACCTTC. It translates to CSVGPSDRAGYTF.

The chain recombines TRBV7-3 with TRBJ1-1; D is unclear. The CDR3 sequence is 16 residues long. In germline, CDR1 is SGHTA, CDR2 FQGTGA. The V end was cut by 1 base, the J end by 4 bases, with 16 bases between. In DNA form, the CDR3 reads TGTGCCAGCAGCTTAATGGGTATAGGGAGCGGCACTGAAGCTTTCTTT. Amino acid sequence: CASSLMGIGSGTEAFF.

The CDR3: CASSVDFSRTSSEQYF. DNA of the CDR3: TGTGCCAGCAGCGTAGATTTTTCCCGGACTAGCAGCGAGCAGTACTTC. V gene TRBV9 combines with J gene TRBJ2-7; 8 bases are shared with TRBD2. CDR3 size: 16 residues. V gave up 0 bases and J gave up 6 bases; unmatched junction bases: 11. In germline, CDR1 is SGDLS, CDR2 YYNGEE. The full variable domain, completed using reference TRBV9 and TRBJ2-7, is DSGVTQTPKHLITATGQRVTLRCSPRSGDLSVYWYQQSLDQGLQFLIQYYNGEERAKGNILERFSAQQFPDLHSELNLSSLELGDSALYFCASSVDFSRTSSEQYFGPGTRLTVT.

In this sample, this clone turned up a few times. This chain connects TRBV10-1 to TRBJ2-1; TRBD1 matches 7 bases. The CDR3 is 13 amino acids. Looked up from germline, CDR1 is WNHNN and CDR2 is SYGVQD (reference sequence). Trimming at V came to 5 bases and at J to 2 bases, leaving 0 bases not matched to a gene. CDR3 bases: TGCGCCAGCAGTAGGGGGCCCTACAATGAGCAGTTCTTC. It is translated as CASSRGPYNEQFF.

This chain uses TRBV4-2 with TRBJ2-2; 12 bases map to TRBD2. After removal of 4 bases from V and 1 base from J, the junction contained 16 bases not matched to a gene. There are 21 residues in the CDR3. Germline CDR1 LGHNA, CDR2 YNFKEQ. The CDR3 protein is CASSPEGLAGLVLMNTGELFF. CDR3 bases: TGTGCCAGCAGCCCGGAAGGACTAGCGGGGTTGGTTTTGATGAACACCGGGGAGCTGTTTTTT.

V gene TRBV5-1 combines with J gene TRBJ2-5; possibly TRBD1 for D (5 bases). Between the trimmed V and J ends, which lost 0 bases and 4 bases, there was a span of 7 bases. This CDR3 has 13 residues. CDR1 SGHRS and CDR2 YFSETQ come from the germline V gene. The CDR3 spells CASSLARAETQYF. In nucleotides, the CDR3 is TGCGCCAGCAGCTTGGCCAGGGCAGAGACCCAGTACTTC.